This entry concerns a single T cell receptor (beta chain). Its antigen target is currently unknown. No base qualities exist here, and no much larger clone lies one base off it. The donors were roughly 38 Caucasian individuals from Russia, aged roughly 6 to 90 years, who were systemically healthy. Each donor gave 8 to 10 milliliters of peripheral blood, collected into EDTA-treated Vacutainer tubes. Ficoll-Paque density-gradient centrifugation was used to isolate PBMCs, with at least 7 million obtained per sample. Trizol reagent was used to extract total RNA from PBMCs, with at least 5.5 micrograms per sample. For every donor, flow cytometry on a PBMC aliquot measured the percentage of naive CD45RAhigh/CD27high T cells. Looking up the germline V gene yields CDR1 SGHRS and CDR2 YFSETQ. The cysteine opens and the phenylalanine closes a CDR3 of 13 amino acids. Only CDR3 DNA remains: 39 bases, in frame from the first base. The V end gives up 9 bases and the J end 5 bases, leaving 7 bases in the junction not matched to a gene.

The sample comes from a study of blood T cells in healthy people across ages (dated by TCRdb to between 2014 and 2016). With respect to the entire study: In model experiments, template switching captured roughly one uniquely barcoded TCR beta cDNA molecule for every two T cells. Using deep sequencing normalized with unique cDNA molecular identifiers, the study measured how TCR beta repertoire diversity changes with age. The donors were divided into four age groups: young (average approximately 16 years), middle-aged (approximately 41), aged (about 56) and long-lived (82). To avoid experimental bias, donors of different ages were spread randomly across the sequencing lanes. Using the same blood draw, the study looked at two additional independent replicas of 1 million unique cDNA reads for two donors, one aged 18 to 30 and the other aged 80 or older. Study-wide findings and limitations: Observed TCR beta diversity per million T cells fell roughly linearly with age, and a significant reduction was already apparent by age about 36. Compared with the aged group, more naive CD4+ T cells, fewer expanded clones and increased TCR diversity were shown by the long-lived group, suggesting age selection. Total diversity estimates from one million sequenced T cells were considered lower bounds and underestimates. Since profiling was done on bulk unsorted PBMCs, naive and antigen-experienced compartments could not be conclusively compared. Because the CMV infection status of the donors was unknown, age-related changes in expanded clonotypes may potentially have been confounded. A strong correlation was found between observed TCR beta diversity and the percentage of naive T cells measured by flow cytometry.

Library creation used 5' RACE. The sequencer was an Illumina HiSeq 2500. A second PCR of about 7 to 12 cycles was performed with a sample-barcoded 5' primer and a J-beta primer mix. A unique molecular identifier was introduced onto each TCR beta cDNA molecule by a template-switch 5' adaptor carrying 12 random nucleotides. At least 2.5 million CDR3-containing paired-end reads were obtained from each sample. First-strand cDNA was synthesized from all RNA with the Mint cDNA synthesis kit, primed by a TRBC-specific oligonucleotide. After uracil-DNA glycosylase treatment, a first 18-cycle PCR used universal primers M1SS and BC2_uni_R on all cDNA. For the original study's pipeline: For normalization, 1 million high-quality reads, each with a distinct molecular identifier, were randomly selected from each sample. Reads with shared molecular identifiers were discarded instead of being binned into consensus sequences. MiTCR, with a Q25 quality threshold and the strictest error-elimination algorithm, was used for CDR3 identification, clonotype clustering and error correction. A nonparametric unseen species model with Euler transformation was used to estimate a lower bound on total TCR beta diversity. Clones were called with MiXCR by TCRdb after fastp trimmed the public reads at Q25, and only in-frame beta chains were retained. Records with the same CDR3 protein are collapsed into one entry carrying the most frequent genes and DNA. The V and J calls and clone size are TCRdb's, not the authors'. Within this sample are approximately 600,000 distinct CDR3 sequences, with under 65% of them counted one time only. 30% to 40% of the sample is in the top ten clones.

Source material: blood. The chain is made from TRBV5-1 and TRBJ2-3; the junction holds 9 bases that match TRBD1. This TCR came from a man aged 60-69 years in good health. The nucleotide sequence reads TGCGCCACCAAGCAGGGACAGGGAGATACGCAGTATTTT. It translates as CATKQGQGDTQYF.